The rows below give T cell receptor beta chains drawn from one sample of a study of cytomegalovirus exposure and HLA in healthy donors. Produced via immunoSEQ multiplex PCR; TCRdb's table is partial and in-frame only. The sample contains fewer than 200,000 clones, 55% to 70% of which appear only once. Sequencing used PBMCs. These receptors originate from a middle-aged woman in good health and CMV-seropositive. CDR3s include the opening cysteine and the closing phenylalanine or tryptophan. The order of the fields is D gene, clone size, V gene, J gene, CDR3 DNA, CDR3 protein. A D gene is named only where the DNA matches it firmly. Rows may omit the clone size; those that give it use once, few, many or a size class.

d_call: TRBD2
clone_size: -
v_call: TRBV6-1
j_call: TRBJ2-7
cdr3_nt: TGTGCCAGCAGACTGGAGCGGGACTCCTACGAGCAGTACTTC
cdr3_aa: CASRLERDSYEQYF

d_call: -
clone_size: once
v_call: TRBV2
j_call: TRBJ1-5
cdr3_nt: TGTGCCAGCAGTGAAGGGAGGGGGGGGCGTGACAATCAGCCCCAGCATTTT
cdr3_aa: CASSEGRGGRDNQPQHF

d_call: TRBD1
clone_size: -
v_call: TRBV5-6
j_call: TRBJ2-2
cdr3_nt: TGTGCCAGCAGCCAAATGACAGGGCTCGGGGAGCTGTTTTTT
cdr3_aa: CASSQMTGLGELFF

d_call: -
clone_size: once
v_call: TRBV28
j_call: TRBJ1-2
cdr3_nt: TGTGCCAGCAGTTTGCTGAGCAAGATAAATGATGGCTACACCTTC
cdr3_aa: CASSLLSKINDGYTF

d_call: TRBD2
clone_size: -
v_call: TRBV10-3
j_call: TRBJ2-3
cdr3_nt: TGTGCCATCAGTAGGACTAGCGTGGAGCTGGGCACAGATACGCAGTATTTT
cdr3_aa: CAISRTSVELGTDTQYF

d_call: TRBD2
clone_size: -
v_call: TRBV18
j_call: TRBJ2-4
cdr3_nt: TGTGCCAGCTCATTCGCCGGGACAGCGGGGGGAACCAAAAACATTCAGTACTTC
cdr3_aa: CASSFAGTAGGTKNIQYF

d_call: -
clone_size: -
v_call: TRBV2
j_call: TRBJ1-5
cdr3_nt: TGTGCCAGCAGGGGTGGGCTTAGCAATCAGCCCCAGCATTTT
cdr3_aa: CASRGGLSNQPQHF

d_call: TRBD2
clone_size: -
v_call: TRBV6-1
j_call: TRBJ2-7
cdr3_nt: TGTGCCACAGGGAGGGTGCCCTACGAGCAGTACTTC
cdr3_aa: CATGRVPYEQYF

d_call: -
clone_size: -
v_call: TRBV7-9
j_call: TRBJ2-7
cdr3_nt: TGTGCCATAACACCAGCCCGGGGCGAGCAGTACTTC
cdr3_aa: CAITPARGEQYF

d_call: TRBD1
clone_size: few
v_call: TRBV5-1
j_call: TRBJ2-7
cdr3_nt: TGCGCCAGCAGCCTGACAGGGGATCTAGGCGAGCAGTACTTC
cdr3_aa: CASSLTGDLGEQYF

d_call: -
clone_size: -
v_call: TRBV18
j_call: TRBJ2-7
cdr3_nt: TGTGCCAGCTCACCCCCTCATTCACTCGGGTACGAGCAGTACTTC
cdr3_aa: CASSPPHSLGYEQYF

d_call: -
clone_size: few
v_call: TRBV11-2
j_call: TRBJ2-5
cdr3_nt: TGTGCCAGCAGCTTAGGAGCAGGGGGGTCCAAAGAGACCCAGTACTTC
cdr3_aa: CASSLGAGGSKETQYF

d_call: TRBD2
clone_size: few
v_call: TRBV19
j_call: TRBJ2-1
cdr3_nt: TGTGCCAGTGGACTAGCGGGAGGGTCCTTGTACAATGAGCAGTTCTTC
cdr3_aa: CASGLAGGSLYNEQFF

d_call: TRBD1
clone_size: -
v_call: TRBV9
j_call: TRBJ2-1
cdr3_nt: TGTGCCAGCAGCGCTTCAGGGGGCAGCGTTAATGAGCGGTTCTTC
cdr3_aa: CASSASGGSVNERFF

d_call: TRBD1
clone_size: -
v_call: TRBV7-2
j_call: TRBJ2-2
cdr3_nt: TGTGCCAGCAGAGAGGGGGCACCCACCGGGGAGCTGTTTTTT
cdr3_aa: CASREGAPTGELFF

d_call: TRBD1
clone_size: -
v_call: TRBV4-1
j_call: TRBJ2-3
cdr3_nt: TGCGCCAGCAGCCAAGGACAGGGGGCCGTTACGCAGTATTTT
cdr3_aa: CASSQGQGAVTQYF

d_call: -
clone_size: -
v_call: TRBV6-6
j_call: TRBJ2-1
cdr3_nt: TGTGCCAGCAGTTTCTCGGGAGTGGATGAGCAGTTCTTC
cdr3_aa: CASSFSGVDEQFF

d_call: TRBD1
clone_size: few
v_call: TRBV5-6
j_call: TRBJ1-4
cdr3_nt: TGTGCCAGCAGGGGACAGGGTCCTAATGAAAAACTGTTTTTT
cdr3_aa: CASRGQGPNEKLFF

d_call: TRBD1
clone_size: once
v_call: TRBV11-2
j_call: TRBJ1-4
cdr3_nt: TGTGCCAGCAGCCCTAGGACAGGTGAAAAACTGTTTTTT
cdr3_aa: CASSPRTGEKLFF

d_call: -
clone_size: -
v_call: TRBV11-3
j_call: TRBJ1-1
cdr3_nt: TGTGCCAGCAGCTTAGAGGAGGGGACTGAAGCTTTCTTT
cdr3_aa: CASSLEEGTEAFF

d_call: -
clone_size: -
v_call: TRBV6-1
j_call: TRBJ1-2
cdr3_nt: TGTGCCAGCAGTGACAGTCCCTCGGGCTACACCTTC
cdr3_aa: CASSDSPSGYTF

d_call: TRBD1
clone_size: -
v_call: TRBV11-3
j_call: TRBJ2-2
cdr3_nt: TGTGCCAGCAGCGGAGTTCCAGGACAGGGCATCGGGGAGCTGTTTTTT
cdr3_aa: CASSGVPGQGIGELFF

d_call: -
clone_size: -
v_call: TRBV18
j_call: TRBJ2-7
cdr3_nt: TGTGCCAGCTCACCGTTGGATCAGGGGGGTAACGAGCAGTACTTC
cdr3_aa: CASSPLDQGGNEQYF

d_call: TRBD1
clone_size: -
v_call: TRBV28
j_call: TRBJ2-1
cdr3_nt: TGTGCCAGCGACAGGGGCAATGAGCAGTTCTTC
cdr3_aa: CASDRGNEQFF

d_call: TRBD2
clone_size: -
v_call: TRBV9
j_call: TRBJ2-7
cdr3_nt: TGTGCCAGCAGCCCGGGACTAGCCCTCTACGAGCAGTACTTC
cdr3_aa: CASSPGLALYEQYF

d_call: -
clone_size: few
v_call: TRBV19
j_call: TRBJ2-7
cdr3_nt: TGTGCCAGTAGTGGCCGTTCCTACGAGCAGTACTTC
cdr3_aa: CASSGRSYEQYF

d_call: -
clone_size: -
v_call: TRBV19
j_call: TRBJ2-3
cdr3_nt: TGTGCCAGTAGTAGCAGACAAAGCACAGATACGCAGTATTTT
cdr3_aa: CASSSRQSTDTQYF

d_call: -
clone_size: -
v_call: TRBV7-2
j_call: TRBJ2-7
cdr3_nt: TGTGCCAGCAGCTTCCCACACATTAGTAGCGGTTTCTACGAGCAGTACTTC
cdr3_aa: CASSFPHISSGFYEQYF

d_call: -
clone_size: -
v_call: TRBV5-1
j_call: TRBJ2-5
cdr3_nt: TGCGCCAGCAGTTTGGGACGGGGGCAAGAGACCCAGTACTTC
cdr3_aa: CASSLGRGQETQYF

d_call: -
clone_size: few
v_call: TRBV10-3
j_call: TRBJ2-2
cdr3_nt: TGTGCCACCCGGGGGGCGGGACAGGTCAATACCGGGGAGCTGTTTTTT
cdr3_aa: CATRGAGQVNTGELFF

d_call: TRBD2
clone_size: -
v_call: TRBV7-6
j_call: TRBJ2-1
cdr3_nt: TGTGCCAGCAGCTTAGTAACGGGGGGGCAGTACAATGAGCAGTTCTTC
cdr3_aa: CASSLVTGGQYNEQFF

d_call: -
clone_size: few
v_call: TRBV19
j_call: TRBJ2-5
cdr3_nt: TGTGCCAGTAGTGGGGGACATACGGAGACCCAGTACTTC
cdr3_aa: CASSGGHTETQYF

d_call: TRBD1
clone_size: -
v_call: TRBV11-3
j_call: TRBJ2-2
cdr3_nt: TGTGCCAGCAGCGCCGGGACAGACAACACCGGGGAGCTGTTTTTT
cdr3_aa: CASSAGTDNTGELFF

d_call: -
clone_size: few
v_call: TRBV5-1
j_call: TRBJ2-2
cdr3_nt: TGCGCCAGCAGCTTGGAGCCAGGGGTCAGCACCGGGGAGCTGTTTTTT
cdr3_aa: CASSLEPGVSTGELFF

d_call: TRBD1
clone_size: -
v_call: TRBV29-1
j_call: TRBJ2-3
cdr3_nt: TGCAGCGCTAAAGACAGGGGGAGCACAGATACGCAGTATTTT
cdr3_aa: CSAKDRGSTDTQYF

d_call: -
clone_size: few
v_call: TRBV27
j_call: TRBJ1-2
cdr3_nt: TGTGCCAGCAGTTTCGAAGGAGGTGGCTACACCTTC
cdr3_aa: CASSFEGGGYTF

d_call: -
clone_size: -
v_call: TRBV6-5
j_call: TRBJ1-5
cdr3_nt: TGTGCCAGCAGACCGACAGTTAGCAATCAGCCCCAGCATTTT
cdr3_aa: CASRPTVSNQPQHF

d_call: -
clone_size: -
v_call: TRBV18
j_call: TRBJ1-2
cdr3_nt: TGTGCCAGCTCACCAGGGGCAGGGACTTATGGCTACACCTTC
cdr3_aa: CASSPGAGTYGYTF

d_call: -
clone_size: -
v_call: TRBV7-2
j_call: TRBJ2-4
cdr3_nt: TGTGCCAGCAGCCCCCCCCAAAAGGGGCGCGAAAACATTCAGTACTTC
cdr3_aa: CASSPPQKGRENIQYF

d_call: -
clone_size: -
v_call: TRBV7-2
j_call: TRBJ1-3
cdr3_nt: TGTGCCAGCAGCTTAGGAGGGGGGGGGTACACCATATATTTT
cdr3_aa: CASSLGGGGYTIYF